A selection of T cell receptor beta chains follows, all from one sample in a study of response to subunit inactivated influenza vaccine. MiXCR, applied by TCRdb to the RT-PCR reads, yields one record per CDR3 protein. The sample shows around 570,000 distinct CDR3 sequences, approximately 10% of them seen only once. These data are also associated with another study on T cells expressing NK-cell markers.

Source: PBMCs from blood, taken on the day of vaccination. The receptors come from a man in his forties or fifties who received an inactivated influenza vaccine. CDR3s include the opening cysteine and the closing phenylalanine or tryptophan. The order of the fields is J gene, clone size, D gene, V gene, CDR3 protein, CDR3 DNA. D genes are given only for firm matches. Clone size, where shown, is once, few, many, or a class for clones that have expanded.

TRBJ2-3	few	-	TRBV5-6	CASSPTASTDTQYF	TGTGCCAGCAGCCCGACAGCTAGCACAGATACGCAGTATTTT
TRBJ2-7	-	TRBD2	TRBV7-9	CASSPRLAGSSYEQYF	TGTGCCAGCAGCCCCAGACTAGCGGGGAGCTCCTACGAGCAGTACTTC
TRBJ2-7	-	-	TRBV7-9	CASSTMTGSYEQYF	TGTGCCAGCAGCACTATGACAGGATCCTACGAGCAGTACTTC
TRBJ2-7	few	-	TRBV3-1	CASSQGRRGGNYEQYF	TGTGCCAGCAGCCAAGGTCGCCGAGGGGGGAATTACGAGCAGTACTTC
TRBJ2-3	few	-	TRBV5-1	CASSREQLNTDTQYF	TGCGCCAGCAGCCGGGAACAGCTTAACACAGATACGCAGTATTTT
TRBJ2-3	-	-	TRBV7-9	CASGITDTQYF	TGTGCCAGCGGGATTACAGATACGCAGTATTTT
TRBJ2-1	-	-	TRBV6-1	CASSAQRTANHNEQFF	TGTGCCAGCAGTGCGCAAAGGACAGCTAACCACAATGAGCAGTTCTTC
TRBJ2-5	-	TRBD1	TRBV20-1	CSADTGQGAAETQYF	TGCAGTGCCGATACGGGACAGGGGGCGGCAGAGACCCAGTACTTC
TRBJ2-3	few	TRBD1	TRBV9	CASTNGQGAQYF	TGTGCCAGCACCAACGGACAGGGCGCGCAGTATTTT
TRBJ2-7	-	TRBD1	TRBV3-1	CASSQDFAGGMAYEQYF	TGTGCCAGCAGCCAAGATTTCGCAGGGGGAATGGCCTACGAGCAGTACTTC
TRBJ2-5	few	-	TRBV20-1	CSASAQETQYF	TGCAGTGCTAGTGCACAAGAGACCCAGTACTTC
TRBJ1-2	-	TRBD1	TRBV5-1	CASSIQGADYGYTF	TGCGCCAGCAGCATACAGGGGGCGGACTATGGCTACACCTTC
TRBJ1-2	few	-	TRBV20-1	CSANDVLADYGYTF	TGCAGTGCTAATGATGTTCTGGCGGACTATGGCTACACCTTC
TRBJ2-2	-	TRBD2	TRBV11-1	CASSRGTSWSGELFF	TGTGCCAGCAGCCGCGGGACTAGCTGGTCCGGGGAGCTGTTTTTT
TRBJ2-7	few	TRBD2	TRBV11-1	CASSLDPTQREGDHEQYF	TGTGCCAGCAGCTTAGACCCCACCCAGCGGGAGGGCGACCACGAGCAGTACTTC
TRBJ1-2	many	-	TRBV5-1	CASSLISGVDGYTF	TGCGCCAGCAGCTTGATTAGCGGGGTTGACGGCTACACCTTC
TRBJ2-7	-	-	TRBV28	CASREGGEQYF	TGTGCCAGCAGGGAGGGTGGCGAGCAGTACTTC
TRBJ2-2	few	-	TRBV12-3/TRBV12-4	CASSRQATVAGELFF	TGTGCCAGCAGTAGACAGGCTACAGTGGCCGGGGAGCTGTTTTTT